Following are 29 T cell receptor beta chains from one sample sequenced in a study of CD8+ T cells in alopecia areata. Sequencing templates came from extracted RNA that was reverse transcribed into cDNA. The assay was immunoSEQ multiplex PCR, and TCRdb's table has in-frame clones only and misses some. The sample lists some 120,000 clones; roughly three fifths were seen once. Regarding treatment: oral pan-JAK inhibitor, 5-10 mg twice daily. Sequenced here: CD8+ T cells sorted from blood, sampled at week 24, from a patient treated with tofacitinib. The receptor source for this set is a human donor with alopecia areata.

This clone occurred a few times. V and J are TRBV29-1 and TRBJ2-6; unclear D gene. This CDR3 is built from 16 residues. In germline, CDR1 is SQVTM, CDR2 ANQGSEA. V was shortened by 3 bases and J by 1 base, with 13 bases between the two germline ends. DNA of the CDR3: TGCAGCGTTGACTCTGGGCAGGCGTCTGGGGCCAACGTCCTGACTTTC. This gives the protein CSVDSGQASGANVLTF.

The chain carries TRBV4-1 and TRBJ1-5; possibly TRBD1 for D (6 bases). The CDR3 is 15 residues long. V lost 3 bases, J lost 3 bases, and 12 bases lay in between. Per germline, CDR1 MGHRA and CDR2 YSYEKL. The CDR3 reads CASSHRDTLNQPQHF. The CDR3 region has the DNA TGCGCCAGCAGCCATAGGGACACACTCAATCAGCCCCAGCATTTT.

The chain links TRBV5-6 to TRBJ2-5; the match to TRBD1 covers 10 bases. With V trimmed by 2 bases and J by 5 bases, 12 bases remained unmatched. CDR1 SGHDT and CDR2 YYEEEE come from the germline V gene. The CDR3 runs 17 residues. Here the CDR3 DNA reads TGTGCCAGCAGCTTTCGGCAGGGGACAGGGGTGGGTGAGACCCAGTACTTC. Translated: CASSFRQGTGVGETQYF.

This chain connects TRBV30 to TRBJ2-4; 13 bases line up with TRBD2. With 3 bases clipped from V and 0 bases from J, the junction kept 8 bases outside the gene matches. The CDR3 consists of 18 residues. In germline, CDR1 is GTSNPN, CDR2 SVGIG (reference sequence). The CDR3 here is CAWSKTSGGPLAKNIQYF. In DNA form, the CDR3 reads TGTGCCTGGAGCAAGACTAGCGGGGGGCCCCTAGCCAAAAACATTCAGTACTTC.

The chain has TRBV7-3 and TRBJ1-1; D unresolved. Trimming took 1 base from V and 6 from J, leaving 15 bases between them. The CDR3 is 15 amino acids. Germline V gene sequence: CDR1 SGHTA, CDR2 FQGTGA. CDR3 nucleotide sequence: TGTGCCAGCAGCTTAATGGCAGGACCCGCTTCTGAAGCTTTCTTT. Translated: CASSLMAGPASEAFF.

This clone was observed a few times. The chain links TRBV29-1 to TRBJ1-1; D ambiguous. This CDR3 is built from 14 residues. V shed 0 bases and J shed 4 bases, with 12 bases lying between them. CDR1 and CDR2 (germline): SQVTM, ANQGSEA. The CDR3 nucleotides are TGCAGCGTTGAAGATCCCCGGGGATTCACTGAAGCTTTCTTT. Translated, it gives CSVEDPRGFTEAFF.

This chain connects TRBV15 to TRBJ1-1; D unresolved. The CDR3 spans 16 residues. Trimming pared 8 bases from V and 3 bases from J, leaving 22 bases between. CDR1 LNHNV and CDR2 YYDKDF come from the germline V gene (reference sequence). The chain's CDR3 is CATASASGALDTEAFF. DNA for the CDR3: TGTGCCACCGCCTCCGCCTCGGGCGCTCTTGACACTGAAGCTTTCTTT. The variable domain in full, with the rest retrieved from reference TRBV15 and TRBJ1-1, is DAMVIQNPRYQVTQFGKPVTLSCSQTLNHNVMYWYQQKSSQAPKLLFHYYDKDFNNEADTPDNFQSRRPNTSFCFLDIRSPGLGDTAMYLCATASASGALDTEAFFGQGTRLTVV.

This clone was seen just once. The gene calls are TRBV19 and TRBJ1-2; 9 bases line up with TRBD1. The CDR3 extends over 18 amino acids. J lost 5 bases, V lost 4 bases, and 17 bases had no gene match. CDR1 is LNHDA, CDR2 SQIVND, per germline (reference sequence). The CDR3 region is CASSTSRGQGSGLYGYTF. CDR3 nucleotides: TGTGCCAGTAGTACAAGCCGTGGACAGGGGAGCGGTTTGTATGGCTACACCTTC.

In its sample, this clone was seen a few times. The chain carries TRBV6-5 and TRBJ1-2; 10 bases line up with TRBD1. V lost 3 bases, J lost 8 bases, and 6 bases stayed unmatched. This CDR3 spans 14 amino acids. CDR1 and CDR2 (germline): MNHEY, SVGAGI. The CDR3 DNA is TGTGCCAGCAGTTATTTGACAGGGGGCTCAGGCTACACCTTC. Amino acid sequence: CASSYLTGGSGYTF.

V gene TRBV27 combines with J gene TRBJ2-7; D remains unclear. The CDR3 is made up of 14 amino acids. With 4 bases removed from V and 0 bases from J, the gap between germline ends came to 10 bases. The germline V gene encodes CDR1 MNHEY and CDR2 SMNVEV (reference sequence). The CDR3 DNA follows: TGTGCCAGCAGTTCCCCCTTAATCTCCTACGAGCAGTACTTC. Translating gives CASSSPLISYEQYF.

The chain combines TRBV10-3 with TRBJ2-2; D remains unclear. The V end was cut by 6 bases, the J end by 2 bases, with 7 bases between. Germline V CDR1 and CDR2: ENHRY, SYGVKD. There are 13 residues in the CDR3. This CDR3 is CAISNTNTGELFF. The CDR3 DNA is TGTGCCATCAGCAACACTAACACCGGGGAGCTGTTTTTT.

The chain combines TRBV30 with TRBJ2-2; no clear D. The ends were cut back, 5 bases at V and 0 bases at J, with 4 bases in the middle. The germline V gene encodes CDR1 GTSNPN and CDR2 SVGIG (reference sequence). CDR3 length: 12 residues. The CDR3: CAWDPNTGELFF. The CDR3 nucleotides are TGTGCCTGGGACCCGAACACCGGGGAGCTGTTTTTT.

This clone was observed a few times. In DNA form, the CDR3 reads TGCGCCAGCTTCCCCTCCTACGAGCAGTACTTC. Protein product: CASFPSYEQYF. The chain recombines TRBV10-2 with TRBJ2-7, with D unresolved. CDR1 and CDR2 from the germline V gene are WSHSY and SAAADI. The germline V and J ends were trimmed by 8 bases and 0 bases, with 5 bases remaining between them. The CDR3 is made up of 11 amino acids.

The V gene is TRBV25-1, the J gene TRBJ2-7, with 7 bases lining up with TRBD1. J gave up 0 bases and V 4 bases, and 3 bases lay outside the gene matches. Germline CDR1 MGHDK, CDR2 SYGVNS. The CDR3 is 14 amino acids. CDR3 protein: CASSVTGDSYEQYF. The CDR3 region has the DNA TGTGCCAGCAGTGTCACAGGGGACTCCTACGAGCAGTACTTC.

This chain connects TRBV10-1 to TRBJ2-2; D not certain. CDR3 length: 13 amino acids. CDR1 WNHNN and CDR2 SYGVQD come from the germline V gene (reference sequence). V lost 1 base and J 3 bases, leaving 3 bases between the germline ends. The CDR3 loop reads CASSELHTGELFF. The DNA for the CDR3 is TGCGCCAGCAGTGAGTTGCACACCGGGGAGCTGTTTTTT.

J is TRBJ2-6 and V is TRBV18, with D unresolved. Germline V CDR1 and CDR2: KGHSH, LQKENI. The CDR3 contains 16 residues. Trimming took 2 bases from V and 3 from J, leaving 11 bases between them. CDR3 bases: TGTGCCAGCTCACCAAGCCCTACCGGTGGGGCCAACGTCCTGACTTTC. Protein product: CASSPSPTGGANVLTF. The whole variable domain, remainder taken from reference TRBV18 and TRBJ2-6, is NAGVMQNPRHLVRRRGQEARLRCSPMKGHSHVYWYRQLPEEGLKFMVYLQKENIIDESGMPKERFSAEFPKEGPSILRIQQVVRGDSAAYFCASSPSPTGGANVLTFGAGSRLTVL.

V gene TRBV30 combines with J gene TRBJ2-2, with 9 positions matching TRBD2. Germline CDR1 and CDR2: GTSNPN and SVGIG (reference sequence). V was pared by 3 bases and J by 5 bases, with 7 bases of the junction left unmatched. This CDR3 region has 15 residues. The CDR3 DNA follows: TGTGCCTGGAGAAGGGCTAGCGGGGAGACCGGGGAGCTGTTTTTT. Protein sequence: CAWRRASGETGELFF.

The chain uses TRBV5-6 and TRBJ2-7; tentatively, D is TRBD1 or TRBD2 (5 bases each). V lost 3 bases to trimming and J lost 0 bases, with 7 bases between them. The CDR3 is 13 residues long. Germline CDR1 reads SGHDT; CDR2 reads YYEEEE. The CDR3 spells CASSWGPSYEQYF. The CDR3 region has the DNA TGTGCCAGCAGCTGGGGACCCTCCTACGAGCAGTACTTC. The variable domain in full, with the rest retrieved from reference TRBV5-6 and TRBJ2-7, is DAGVTQSPTHLIKTRGQQVTLRCSPKSGHDTVSWYQQALGQGPQFIFQYYEEEERQRGNFPDRFSGHQFPNYSSELNVNALLLGDSALYLCASSWGPSYEQYFGPGTRLTVT.

This clone was seen once. The V call is TRBV15, the J call TRBJ1-5; 8 nucleotides align to TRBD1. The CDR3 is made up of 17 amino acids. From germline, CDR1 is LNHNV and CDR2 YYDKDF (reference sequence). J was trimmed by 5 bases and V by 3 bases; bases with no gene match: 12. The CDR3 spells CATSSRQGPPRDQPQHF. The DNA for the CDR3 is TGTGCCACCAGCAGTAGACAGGGGCCTCCGAGAGATCAGCCCCAGCATTTT.

This chain links TRBV12-5 with TRBJ2-1; TRBD2 matches 12 bases. This CDR3 is 16 amino acids long. Trimming removed 1 base from V and 15 bases from J; junction bases left unmatched: 13. The germline V gene encodes CDR1 LGHNT and CDR2 FRNRAP. CDR3 amino acids: CASGLGTSGVPERWFF. CDR3 DNA: TGTGCTAGTGGTTTGGGGACTAGCGGGGTACCGGAGCGATGGTTCTTC.

With regard to this clone: Other nucleotide sequences in the sample specify the same CDR3. The chain is built from TRBV5-6 and TRBJ2-7; D not resolved. V shed 2 bases and J shed 0 bases, with 0 bases lying between them. There are 11 residues in the CDR3. CDR1 SGHDT and CDR2 YYEEEE come from the germline V gene. The CDR3 sequence is CASSFSYEQYF. DNA for the CDR3: TGTGCCAGCAGCTTCTCCTACGAGCAGTACTTC.

The genes are TRBV4-3 and TRBJ2-5, with TRBD1 matching over 11 bases. The CDR3 contains 18 residues. V was clipped by 0 bases and J by 5 bases; unmatched bases: 11. Germline V gene sequence: CDR1 LGHNA, CDR2 YSLEER. DNA of the CDR3: TGCGCCAGCAGCCAAGATGAGATGGGGACAGGGGGTATCGAGACCCAGTACTTC. Translation: CASSQDEMGTGGIETQYF.

CDR3 sequence: CASSFVPTDGLNTEAFF. As DNA, the CDR3 is TGCGCCAGCAGCTTTGTGCCCACGGACGGCTTGAACACTGAAGCTTTCTTT. The chain combines TRBV5-1 with TRBJ1-1; D unresolved. V was shortened by 2 bases and J by 0 bases, with 17 bases between the two germline ends. This CDR3 region has 17 residues. CDR1 and CDR2 from the germline V gene are SGHRS and YFSETQ. Full variable domain (rest looked up from reference TRBV5-1 and TRBJ1-1): KAGVTQTPRYLIKTRGQQVTLSCSPISGHRSVSWYQQTPGQGLQFLFEYFSETQRNKGNFPGRFSGRQFSNSRSEMNVSTLELGDSALYLCASSFVPTDGLNTEAFFGQGTRLTVV.

The chain links TRBV6-5 to TRBJ2-2; D gene unclear. CDR1 and CDR2 from the germline V gene are MNHEY and SVGAGI. The CDR3 is 13 amino acids. Trimming left V 0 bases short and J 5 bases short, with 4 bases between. DNA of the CDR3: TGTGCCAGCAGTTACTCATCGACCGGGGAGCTGTTTTTT. It yields the protein CASSYSSTGELFF.

The V gene is TRBV7-9, the J gene TRBJ2-5, with D unclear. From germline, CDR1 is SEHNR and CDR2 FQNEAQ (reference sequence). The CDR3 runs 11 residues. V dropped 5 bases and J dropped 3 bases, with 4 bases sitting between them. CDR3 nucleotides: TGTGCCAGCAGCCATGAAGAGACCCAGTACTTC. Protein sequence: CASSHEETQYF.

This clone was seen a single time. The rearrangement links TRBV14 to TRBJ2-3; the D call may be TRBD1 or TRBD2 (5 bases each). CDR1 and CDR2 from the germline V gene are SGHDN and FVKESK. V lost 3 bases to trimming and J lost 6 bases, with 16 bases between them. The CDR3 is 15 residues long. The CDR3 DNA reads TGTGCCAGCAGCCATCACCGGGACCCTTGGGATACGCAGTATTTT. It codes for CASSHHRDPWDTQYF.

This chain connects TRBV5-1 to TRBJ1-2; 7 bases match TRBD1. After removal of 4 bases from V and 3 bases from J, the junction contained 15 bases not matched to a gene. The CDR3 extends over 17 amino acids. CDR1 and CDR2 from the germline V gene are SGHRS and YFSETQ. CDR3 nucleotide sequence: TGCGCCAGCAGCGAAGGGACAGTTTTTCCCACGGACTATGGCTACACCTTC. Translated, it gives CASSEGTVFPTDYGYTF.

This chain uses TRBV9 with TRBJ1-3, with 7 bases matching TRBD1. The CDR3 sequence is 13 residues long. V lost 0 bases to trimming and J lost 11 bases; unmatched junction nucleotides: 5. Germline values: CDR1 SGDLS, CDR2 YYNGEE. The chain's CDR3 is CASSVDRGFAIYF. The CDR3 coding sequence is TGTGCCAGCAGCGTAGACAGGGGATTCGCCATATATTTT.

V is TRBV2 and J is TRBJ2-2; D possibly corresponds to TRBD1 (6 bases). This CDR3 region has 16 residues. The V gene's germline CDR1 is SNHLY and CDR2 FYNNEI. Trimming removed 2 bases from V and 7 bases from J, with 17 bases in between. Written as DNA, the CDR3 is TGTGCCAGCAGTGAATGGGCAGGGGAGTTTAGCGGGGAGCTGTTTTTT. Protein product: CASSEWAGEFSGELFF.